The sequence of this TCR beta chain was determined in a study of blood T cell repertoires in COVID-19. For the study at large: Whether acute or convalescent, the COVID-19 samples came from the United States, Italy and Spain. In each case, the material was cDNA or gDNA derived from T cells, B-cell-depleted T cells, or PBMCs.

Germline loops: CDR1 MDHEN, CDR2 SYDVKM. V shed 7 bases and J shed 7 bases, with 8 bases lying between them. The CDR3 is made up of 12 amino acids. Per the study methods: Reference gene primer amplification gave nucleated cell count estimates. The data were produced by immunoSEQ multiplex PCR, yet TCRdb's version contains in-frame clones alone and is incomplete. V and J calls and clone size are copied from that table; D and trimming were computed from the DNA. The table records around 250,000 clones, about 82% of them present only once. The chain couples TRBV28 to TRBJ1-6, with D perhaps TRBD1 (6 bases). This clonotype was obtained from a man aged 80 or over with acute or convalescent COVID-19. The specimen was peripheral blood. The CDR3 nucleotides read TGTGCCAGCAATACAGGGAATTCACCCCTCCACTTT. It translates to CASNTGNSPLHF.